A selection of T cell receptor beta chains follows, all from one sample in a study of cytomegalovirus exposure and HLA in healthy donors. Repertoires were generated with immunoSEQ multiplex PCR, while TCRdb's copy carries only in-frame clones and drops some. The repertoire has around 120,000 clones, 84% of them found once; the top ten carry 2% to 3%. Material: PBMCs. These receptors all stem from a man between 50 and 59 years old in good health and CMV-seronegative. The CDR3 runs from the conserved cysteine through the conserved F or W. D genes are given only for firm matches. For some rows the clone size is stated as once, few or many, or as a class when expanded; others skip it.

d_gene	v_gene	abundance	j_gene	CDR3aa	CDR3nt
-	TRBV5-8	-	TRBJ1-4	CASGALQHNEKLFF	TGTGCCAGCGGGGCGTTACAGCATAATGAAAAACTGTTTTTT
-	TRBV28	-	TRBJ1-5	CASTYRPDINQPQHF	TGTGCCAGCACCTATAGGCCGGACATTAATCAGCCCCAGCATTTT
-	TRBV6-1	few	TRBJ1-2	CASSEGQRYGYTF	TGTGCCAGCAGTGAAGGACAGCGCTATGGCTACACCTTC
-	TRBV2	-	TRBJ1-2	CASSGGNRLYGYTF	TGTGCCAGCAGTGGGGGCAACCGGCTCTATGGCTACACCTTC
-	TRBV14	-	TRBJ2-1	CASSQDLSVYNEQFF	TGTGCCAGCAGCCAAGACCTCTCCGTCTACAATGAGCAGTTCTTC
-	TRBV5-4	-	TRBJ1-3	CASSSRGSPGNTIYF	TGTGCCAGCAGCAGTAGAGGGAGTCCTGGAAACACCATATATTTT
TRBD2	TRBV7-2	-	TRBJ2-5	CASSSSGGLGGKTQYF	TGTGCCAGCAGCTCCTCGGGGGGGCTAGGTGGAAAGACCCAGTACTTC
-	TRBV7-8	-	TRBJ2-3	CASSFGQGWPDTQYF	TGTGCCAGCAGCTTTGGGCAGGGGTGGCCAGATACGCAGTATTTT
-	TRBV27	-	TRBJ1-2	CASSLNDRFGYTF	TGTGCCAGCAGTTTAAATGACAGGTTTGGCTACACCTTC
-	TRBV5-1	-	TRBJ1-2	CASSLDPDSYGYTF	TGCGCCAGCAGCTTAGACCCCGACAGCTATGGCTACACCTTC